These 16 T cell receptor beta chains originate from one sample sequenced in a study of Ad26.COV2.S vaccination and SARS-CoV-2 variants. The treatment was: 15 to 20 received Ad26.COV2.S at low or high dose, single or two shots; about 5 received placebo; per-sample allocation not given. Each sample was drawn 63 days after the first injection (of vaccine or placebo). Using immunoSEQ multiplex PCR, the repertoire was profiled, and TCRdb retains in-frame clones only, with some absent. The sample yields fewer than 500,000 clones, roughly 89% seen once. Material: peripheral blood, obtained in a trial of Ad26.COV2.S vaccine versus placebo. The receptor set was obtained from a person between 18 and 60 years old who received the Ad26.COV2.S COVID-19 vaccine or a placebo.

The chain couples TRBV4-1 to TRBJ1-1, with D hard to call. The V gene lost 3 bases and the J gene lost 2 bases, with 10 bases spanning the gap. This CDR3 has 14 amino acids. Germline V CDR1 and CDR2: MGHRA, YSYEKL. The CDR3: CASSQDWVNTEAFF. The CDR3, as DNA: TGCGCCAGCAGCCAGGACTGGGTTAACACTGAAGCTTTCTTT.

V gene TRBV6-5 combines with J gene TRBJ2-7; 7 bases are a match to TRBD1. Trimming removed 4 bases from V and 1 base from J; junction bases left unmatched: 4. CDR1 and CDR2 (germline): MNHEY, SVGAGI. The CDR3 covers 14 residues. CDR3 sequence (DNA): TGTGCCAGCAGTTCCCTGGACAGGTCCTACGAGCAGTACTTC. It is translated as CASSSLDRSYEQYF.

This CDR3 reads CASSQPRGGTDTQYF. The CDR3 bases are TGTGCCAGCAGCCAGCCCCGGGGCGGGACAGATACGCAGTATTTT. This chain joins TRBV5-4 and TRBJ2-3; either TRBD1 or TRBD2 may fit D (5 bases each). The V end lost 4 bases, the J end lost 3 bases, and 15 bases lay between the germline ends. In germline, CDR1 is SGHNT, CDR2 YYREEE (reference sequence). The CDR3 runs 15 residues. Using reference TRBV5-4 and TRBJ2-3 for the parts outside the CDR3, the full variable domain is ETGVTQSPTHLIKTRGQQVTLRCSSQSGHNTVSWYQQALGQGPQFIFQYYREEENGRGNFPPRFSGLQFPNYSSELNVNALELDDSALYLCASSQPRGGTDTQYFGPGTRLTVL.

The chain recombines TRBV7-8 with TRBJ2-3; weak D call: TRBD1 (6 bases). V was clipped by 1 base and J by 3 bases, with 17 bases between them. The CDR3 loop spans 17 amino acids. Per the germline V gene, CDR1 is SGHVS and CDR2 is FQNEAQ. CDR3 nucleotides: TGTGCCAGCAGCTTAGTGATCGTGGGGGCCAATACAGATACGCAGTATTTT. This gives the protein CASSLVIVGANTDTQYF.

The CDR3 DNA is TGTGCCAGCAGTTACAAGGGGGGATGGAGCACTGAAGCTTTCTTT. Translated: CASSYKGGWSTEAFF. This sequence joins TRBV6-6 and TRBJ1-1, with D tentatively TRBD1 (6 bases). The CDR3 runs to 15 residues. Trimming removed 2 bases at V and 4 bases at J, with 14 bases between. Per germline, CDR1 MNHNY and CDR2 SVGAGI (reference sequence).

The chain is built from TRBV2 and TRBJ2-5; 8 bases agree with TRBD2. The CDR3 contains 15 residues. Per germline, CDR1 SNHLY and CDR2 FYNNEI. The J segment lost 6 bases and the V segment lost 5 bases, leaving 11 bases of the junction unmatched. This chain's CDR3 is CASSSVRGGPKTQYF. As DNA, the CDR3 is TGTGCCAGCAGTTCCGTACGGGGGGGTCCGAAGACCCAGTACTTC.

The rearrangement uses TRBV7-9 and TRBJ1-4, with 9 bases aligning to TRBD1. The CDR3 spans 14 residues. V was clipped by 5 bases and J by 5 bases; unmatched bases: 3. Germline V gives CDR1 SEHNR, CDR2 FQNEAQ (reference sequence). The CDR3, as DNA: TGTGCCAGCAGCCAAGGACAGGGGAATGAAAAACTGTTTTTT. Translation gives CASSQGQGNEKLFF.

The V call is TRBV28, the J call TRBJ1-2, with D perhaps matching TRBD1 (6 bases). Trimming took off 8 bases at V and 0 bases at J, with 16 bases between the two ends. CDR1 is MDHEN, CDR2 SYDVKM, per germline. The CDR3 covers 15 residues. The CDR3 spells CASQGVGGTNYGYTF. In nucleotides, the CDR3 is TGTGCCAGCCAAGGGGTGGGGGGCACTAACTATGGCTACACCTTC.

CDR3 region: CASRLPSGSSTDTQYF. CDR3 DNA sequence: TGTGCCAGCAGATTACCTAGCGGCTCTAGCACAGATACGCAGTATTTT. The J gene is TRBJ2-3, the V gene TRBV6-6, with 7 nucleotides matching TRBD2. The CDR3 contains 16 residues. The V segment lost 6 bases and the J segment 0 bases; nucleotides outside the gene matches: 9. Germline V lookup: CDR1 MNHNY, CDR2 SVGAGI (reference sequence).

V and J are TRBV5-4 and TRBJ1-3, with D possibly matching TRBD1 (5 bases). The CDR3 sequence is 17 residues long. Trimming took 4 bases from V and 3 from J, leaving 20 bases between them. In germline, CDR1 is SGHNT, CDR2 YYREEE (reference sequence). The CDR3 reads CASSLVGGGRSGNTIYF. In nucleotides, the CDR3 is TGTGCCAGCAGCCTCGTCGGTGGGGGTCGGAGTGGAAACACCATATATTTT.

The chain joins TRBV7-9 to TRBJ1-1, with 10 nucleotides matching TRBD1. The J segment lost 4 bases and the V segment lost 11 bases, leaving 13 bases of the junction unmatched. Looked up from germline, CDR1 is SEHNR and CDR2 is FQNEAQ (reference sequence). This CDR3 has 15 amino acids. This CDR3 reads CAGQRQGASGTEAFF. CDR3 DNA: TGTGCCGGACAAAGACAGGGGGCGAGTGGCACTGAAGCTTTCTTT.

This clone was observed a single time. V and J are TRBV14 and TRBJ2-7; D perhaps matches TRBD2 (6 bases). Germline CDR1 reads SGHDN; CDR2 reads FVKESK. The CDR3 length is 17 residues. V lost 0 bases to trimming and J lost 3 bases, with 18 bases between them. In nucleotides, the CDR3 is TGTGCCAGCAGCCAAGAACGGCCCACCGGGCGGGGCTACGAGCAGTACGTC. Encoded protein: CASSQERPTGRGYEQYV.

Remarks on this clone: Within the sample, other DNA sequences also encode this same CDR3. The rearrangement joins TRBV5-1 to TRBJ1-2; 7 bases line up with TRBD1. V lost 4 bases, J lost 4 bases, and 4 bases stayed unmatched. The CDR3 runs 13 residues. Germline lookup yields CDR1 SGHRS and CDR2 YFSETQ. CDR3 protein: CASSLDRIYGYTF. The CDR3 DNA is TGCGCCAGCAGCCTGGACAGGATCTATGGCTACACCTTC.

The chain recombines TRBV20-1 with TRBJ2-5; D is perhaps TRBD2 (5 bases). The CDR3 has 11 residues. Germline lookup yields CDR1 DFQATT and CDR2 SNEGSKA (reference sequence). Trimming removed 5 bases at V and 5 bases at J, with 9 bases between. As DNA, the CDR3 is TGCAGTGCTGGAGGATCCGAGACCCAGTACTTC. Amino acids: CSAGGSETQYF.

The CDR3 region is CASRYQAGGFKETQYF. CDR3 coding DNA: TGCGCCAGCAGGTACCAAGCGGGGGGCTTCAAAGAGACCCAGTACTTC. The chain employs TRBV5-1 and TRBJ2-5, with 9 bases that match TRBD2. The germline V gene encodes CDR1 SGHRS and CDR2 YFSETQ. The V segment lost 5 bases and the J segment 3 bases; nucleotides outside the gene matches: 11. The CDR3 consists of 16 residues.

This clone was seen a few times. CDR3 sequence (DNA): TGTGCCAGCAGTGACCGACAGGTTGAAAAACTGTTTTTT. As protein: CASSDRQVEKLFF. The chain combines TRBV6-2 or TRBV6-3 with TRBJ1-4; a possible D gene is TRBD1 (6 bases). CDR1 and CDR2 from the germline V gene are MNHEY and SVGEGT. The CDR3 has 13 amino acids. Deletions cut 5 bases from V and 7 bases from J, with 11 bases between.